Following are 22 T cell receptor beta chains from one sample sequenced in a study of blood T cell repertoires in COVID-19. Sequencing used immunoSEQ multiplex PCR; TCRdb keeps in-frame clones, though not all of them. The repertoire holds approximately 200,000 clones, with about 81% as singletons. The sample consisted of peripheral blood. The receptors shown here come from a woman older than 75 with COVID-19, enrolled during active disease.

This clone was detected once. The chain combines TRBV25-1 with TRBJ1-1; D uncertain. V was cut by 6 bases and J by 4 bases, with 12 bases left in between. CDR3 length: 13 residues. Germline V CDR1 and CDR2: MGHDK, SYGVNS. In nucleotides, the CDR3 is TGTGCCAGCAGCCGCGGAGGTGGCACTGAAGCTTTCTTT. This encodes CASSRGGGTEAFF.

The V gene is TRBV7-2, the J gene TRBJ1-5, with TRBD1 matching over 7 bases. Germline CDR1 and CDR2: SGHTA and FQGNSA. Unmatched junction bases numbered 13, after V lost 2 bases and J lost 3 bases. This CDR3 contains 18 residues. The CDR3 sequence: CASSLRGPQGTPNQPQHF. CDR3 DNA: TGTGCCAGCAGCTTAAGGGGACCACAGGGGACCCCCAATCAGCCCCAGCATTTT. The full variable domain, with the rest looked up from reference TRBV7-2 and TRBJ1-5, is GAGVSQSPSNKVTEKGKDVELRCDPISGHTALYWYRQSLGQGLEFLIYFQGNSAPDKSGLPSDRFSAERTGGSVSTLTIQRTQQEDSAVYLCASSLRGPQGTPNQPQHFGDGTRLSIL.

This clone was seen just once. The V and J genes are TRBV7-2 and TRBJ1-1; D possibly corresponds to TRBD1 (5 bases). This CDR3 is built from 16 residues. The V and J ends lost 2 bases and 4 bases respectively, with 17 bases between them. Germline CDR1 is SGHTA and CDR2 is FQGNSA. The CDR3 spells CASSLQGSGAGTEAFF. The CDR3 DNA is TGTGCCAGCAGCTTACAGGGCAGCGGGGCCGGCACTGAAGCTTTCTTT.

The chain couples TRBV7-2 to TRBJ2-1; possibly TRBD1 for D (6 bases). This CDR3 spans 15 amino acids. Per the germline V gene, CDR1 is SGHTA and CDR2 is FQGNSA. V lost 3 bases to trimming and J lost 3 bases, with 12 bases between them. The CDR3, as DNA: TGTGCCAGCAGCTTGGGACACCCGGACTACAATGAGCAGTTCTTC. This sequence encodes CASSLGHPDYNEQFF.

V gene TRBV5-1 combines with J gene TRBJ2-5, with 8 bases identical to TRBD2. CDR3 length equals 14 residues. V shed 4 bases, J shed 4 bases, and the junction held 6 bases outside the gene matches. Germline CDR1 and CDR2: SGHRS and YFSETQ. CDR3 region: CASSPGLAVETQYF. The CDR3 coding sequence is TGCGCCAGCAGCCCCGGACTAGCTGTAGAGACCCAGTACTTC. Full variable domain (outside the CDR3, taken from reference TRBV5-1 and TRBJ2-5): KAGVTQTPRYLIKTRGQQVTLSCSPISGHRSVSWYQQTPGQGLQFLFEYFSETQRNKGNFPGRFSGRQFSNSRSEMNVSTLELGDSALYLCASSPGLAVETQYFGPGTRLLVL.

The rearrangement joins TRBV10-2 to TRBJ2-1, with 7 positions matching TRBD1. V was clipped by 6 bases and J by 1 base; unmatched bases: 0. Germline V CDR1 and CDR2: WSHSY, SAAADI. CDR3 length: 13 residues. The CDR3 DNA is TGCGCCAGCAGGACAGGGTCCTACAATGAGCAGTTCTTC. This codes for CASRTGSYNEQFF.

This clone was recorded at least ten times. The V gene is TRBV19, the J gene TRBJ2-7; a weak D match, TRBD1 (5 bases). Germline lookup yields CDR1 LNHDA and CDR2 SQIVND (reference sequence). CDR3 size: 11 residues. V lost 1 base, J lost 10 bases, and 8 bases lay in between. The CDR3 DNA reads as TGTGCCAGTAGTATAGGCAGGGTTCAGTACTTC. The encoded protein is CASSIGRVQYF.

The DNA for the CDR3 is TGTGCCAGCAGTTTAGGCAGCGAGCAGTACTTC. Residues: CASSLGSEQYF. The chain is built from TRBV27 and TRBJ2-7; D gene unclear. The CDR3 extends over 11 amino acids. V lost 2 bases and J 6 bases, leaving 5 bases between the germline ends. Germline V gene lookup returns CDR1 MNHEY and CDR2 SMNVEV (reference sequence).

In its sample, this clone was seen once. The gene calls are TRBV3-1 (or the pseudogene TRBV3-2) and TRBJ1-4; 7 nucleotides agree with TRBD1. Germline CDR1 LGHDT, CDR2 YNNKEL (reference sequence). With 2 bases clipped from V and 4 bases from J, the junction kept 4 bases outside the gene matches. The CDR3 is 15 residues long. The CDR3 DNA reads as TGTGCCAGCAGCCAATCCGACAGGGATAATGAAAAACTGTTTTTT. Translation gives CASSQSDRDNEKLFF.

CDR3 coding DNA: TGTGCCAGCAGCTCTTGGAGGACTCACCAAGAGACCCAGTACTTC. It translates to CASSSWRTHQETQYF. The gene calls are TRBV7-9 and TRBJ2-5; D is perhaps TRBD2 (5 bases). CDR3 length: 15 residues. Germline V gene data show CDR1 as SEHNR and CDR2 as FQNEAQ (reference sequence). The V gene lost 4 bases and the J gene lost 0 bases, with 12 bases spanning the gap. The full variable domain, rest sourced from reference TRBV7-9 and TRBJ2-5, is DTGVSQNPRHKITKRGQNVTFRCDPISEHNRLYWYRQTLGQGPEFLTYFQNEAQLEKSRLLSDRFSAERPKGSFSTLEIQRTEQGDSAMYLCASSSWRTHQETQYFGPGTRLLVL.

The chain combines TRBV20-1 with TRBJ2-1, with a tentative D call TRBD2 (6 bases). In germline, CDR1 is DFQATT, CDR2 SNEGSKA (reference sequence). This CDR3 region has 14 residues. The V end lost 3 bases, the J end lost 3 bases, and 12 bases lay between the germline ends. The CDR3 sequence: CSASRTMGYNEQFF. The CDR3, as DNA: TGCAGTGCTAGTAGGACTATGGGCTACAATGAGCAGTTCTTC.

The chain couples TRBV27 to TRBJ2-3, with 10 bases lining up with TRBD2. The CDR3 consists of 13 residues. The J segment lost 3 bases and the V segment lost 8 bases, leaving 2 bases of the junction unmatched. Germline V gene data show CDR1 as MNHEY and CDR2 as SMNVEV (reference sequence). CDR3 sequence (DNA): TGTGCCAGCTCGGGACTAGCGACAGATACGCAGTATTTT. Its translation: CASSGLATDTQYF.

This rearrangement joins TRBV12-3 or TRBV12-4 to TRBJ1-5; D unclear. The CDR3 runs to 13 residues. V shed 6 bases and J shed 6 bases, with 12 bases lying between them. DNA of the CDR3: TGTGCCAGCAGCTCCCTGCGCGCTCAGCCCCAGCATTTT. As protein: CASSSLRAQPQHF.

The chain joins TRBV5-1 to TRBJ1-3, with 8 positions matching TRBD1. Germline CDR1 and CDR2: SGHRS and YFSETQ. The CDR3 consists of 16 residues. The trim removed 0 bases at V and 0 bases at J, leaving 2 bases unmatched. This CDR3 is CASSLGTGYSGNTIYF. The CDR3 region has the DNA TGCGCCAGCAGCTTGGGGACAGGGTACTCTGGAAACACCATATATTTT.

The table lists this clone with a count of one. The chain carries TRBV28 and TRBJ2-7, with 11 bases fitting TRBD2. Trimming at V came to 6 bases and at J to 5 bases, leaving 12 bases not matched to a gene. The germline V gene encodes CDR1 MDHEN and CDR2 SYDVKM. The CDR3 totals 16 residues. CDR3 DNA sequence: TGTGCCAGCAGATCCGGGGCTAGCGGGAGGATCCACGAGCAGTACTTC. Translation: CASRSGASGRIHEQYF.

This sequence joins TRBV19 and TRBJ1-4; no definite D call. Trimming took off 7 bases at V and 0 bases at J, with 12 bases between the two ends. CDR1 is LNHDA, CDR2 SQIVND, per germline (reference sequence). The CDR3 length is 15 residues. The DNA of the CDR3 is TGTGCCAGTATGGGCCTAACCACAACTAATGAAAAACTGTTTTTT. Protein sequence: CASMGLTTTNEKLFF.

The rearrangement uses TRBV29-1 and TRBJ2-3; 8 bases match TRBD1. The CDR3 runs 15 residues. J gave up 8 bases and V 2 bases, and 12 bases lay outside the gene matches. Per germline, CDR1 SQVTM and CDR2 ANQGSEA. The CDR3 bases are TGCAGCGTTGAAAGTTTCGGACAGGGTATCGGTACGCAGTATTTT. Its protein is CSVESFGQGIGTQYF.

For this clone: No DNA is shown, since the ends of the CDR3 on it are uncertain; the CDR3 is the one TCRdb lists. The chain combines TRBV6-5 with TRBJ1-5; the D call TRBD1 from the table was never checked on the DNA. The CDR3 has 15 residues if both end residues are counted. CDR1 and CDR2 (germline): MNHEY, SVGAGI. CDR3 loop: CASQYFGQENQPQHF.

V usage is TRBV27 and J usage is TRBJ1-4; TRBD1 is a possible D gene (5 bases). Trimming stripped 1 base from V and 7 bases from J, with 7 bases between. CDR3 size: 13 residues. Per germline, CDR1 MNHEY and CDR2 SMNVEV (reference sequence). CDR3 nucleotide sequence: TGTGCCAGCAGTTTATTTAGGGGTGAAAAACTGTTTTTT. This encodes CASSLFRGEKLFF.

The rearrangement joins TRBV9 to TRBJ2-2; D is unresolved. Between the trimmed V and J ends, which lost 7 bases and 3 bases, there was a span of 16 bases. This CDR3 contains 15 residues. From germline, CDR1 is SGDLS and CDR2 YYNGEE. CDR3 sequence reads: CASGVHWPDTGELFF. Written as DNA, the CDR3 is TGTGCCAGCGGTGTCCATTGGCCCGACACCGGGGAGCTGTTTTTT.

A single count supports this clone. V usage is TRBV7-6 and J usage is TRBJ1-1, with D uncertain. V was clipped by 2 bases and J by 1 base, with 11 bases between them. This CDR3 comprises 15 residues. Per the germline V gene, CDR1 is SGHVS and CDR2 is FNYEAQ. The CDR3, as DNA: TGTGCCAGCAGCTTACGTCAGGCGAAGAACACTGAAGCTTTCTTT. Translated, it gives CASSLRQAKNTEAFF.

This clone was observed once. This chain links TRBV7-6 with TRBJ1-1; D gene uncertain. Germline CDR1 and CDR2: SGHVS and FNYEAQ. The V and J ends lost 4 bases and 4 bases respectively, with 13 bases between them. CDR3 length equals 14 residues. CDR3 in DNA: TGTGCCAGCAGCTATCTTAGACTGGGCACTGAAGCTTTCTTT. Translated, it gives CASSYLRLGTEAFF. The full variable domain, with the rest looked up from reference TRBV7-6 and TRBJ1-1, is GAGVSQSPRYKVTKRGQDVALRCDPISGHVSLYWYRQALGQGPEFLTYFNYEAQQDKSGLPNDRFSAERPEGSISTLTIQRTEQRDSAMYRCASSYLRLGTEAFFGQGTRLTVV.